This T cell receptor beta chain derives from a study of blood T cell repertoires in COVID-19. Across the whole study: Acute and convalescent COVID-19 specimens originated in the United States, Italy and Spain. PBMCs, B-cell-depleted T cells, or T cells provided the cDNA or gDNA that made up the material.

CDR3 length: 16 residues. V was shortened by 0 bases and J by 3 bases, with 14 bases between the two germline ends. Methods used by the authors: Reference gene primers were amplified, and this amplification served to estimate nucleated cell counts. The assay was immunoSEQ multiplex PCR, and TCRdb's table has in-frame clones only and misses some. That table supplies the V and J calls and clone size; D and trimming were determined from the DNA. The table lists roughly 400,000 clones, around 87% of them singletons, with 2.3% in the top ten. In Seattle, patients joined the study during active infection and were tracked longitudinally.

The sequence was collected from a woman aged 55-75 years with COVID-19, enrolled during active disease. V and J are TRBV23-1 and TRBJ1-1, with D possibly being TRBD1 (5 bases). TRBV23-1 falls under the ORF class, with uncertain function. The sequenced sample was peripheral blood. CDR3 DNA: TGCGCCAGCAGTCAATCGGCAGGGTATGATGACACTGAAGCTTTCTTT. Protein sequence: CASSQSAGYDDTEAFF.